The 14 T cell receptor beta chains below were found in one sample sequenced in a study of shared clonotypes between healthy human individuals. Here immunoSEQ multiplex PCR was the method, and the copy in TCRdb shows in-frame clones only, minus some. The table shows about 360,000 clones, with 70% to 75% occurring only once. The sequencing sample was made of memory CD4+ T cells sorted from blood. Regarding subset: CD45RA-negative fraction. These TCRs come from a man younger than 40 in good health.

This clone was seen once. This chain links TRBV19 with TRBJ1-5; the D is unclear. The germline V gene encodes CDR1 LNHDA and CDR2 SQIVND (reference sequence). The V and J ends lost 3 bases and 1 base respectively, with 10 bases between them. This CDR3 has 15 residues. CDR3 amino acids: CASSIRTGSNQPQHF. In nucleotides, the CDR3 is TGTGCCAGTAGTATCCGGACTGGGAGCAATCAGCCCCAGCATTTT.

V and J are TRBV19 and TRBJ2-7; D is undetermined. The CDR3 contains 13 residues. The germline CDR1 and CDR2 sequences are LNHDA and SQIVND (reference sequence). V dropped 3 bases and J dropped 5 bases, with 11 bases sitting between them. This chain's CDR3 is CASSIGLQDEQYF. CDR3 bases: TGTGCCAGTAGTATTGGGTTGCAGGACGAGCAGTACTTC.

The genes are TRBV5-1 and TRBJ1-1, with D possibly matching TRBD1 (5 bases). Looked up from germline, CDR1 is SGHRS and CDR2 is YFSETQ. The germline V and J ends were trimmed by 2 bases and 1 base, with 15 bases remaining between them. This CDR3 contains 16 residues. This CDR3 is CASSFGAGTGNTEAFF. CDR3 DNA sequence: TGCGCCAGCAGCTTTGGGGCGGGGACCGGGAACACTGAAGCTTTCTTT.

In the case of this clone: A much larger clone differs by one base, so this may be a read error. This sample also contains other DNA sequences that code for the same CDR3. The gene calls are TRBV2 and TRBJ1-1; D unresolved. Looked up from germline, CDR1 is SNHLY and CDR2 is FYNNEI. V lost 3 bases, J lost 4 bases, and 6 bases lay in between. The length of the CDR3 is 12 residues. The CDR3 sequence is CASSDLGTEAFF. Here the CDR3 DNA reads TGTGCCAGCAGTGACCTGGGCACTGAAGCTTTCTTT.

This chain links TRBV27 with TRBJ2-3; 10 bases line up with TRBD1. CDR1 is MNHEY and CDR2 is SMNVEV in the germline V gene (reference sequence). V gave up 11 bases and J gave up 5 bases; unmatched junction bases: 7. The CDR3 extends over 13 amino acids. This CDR3 reads CAAGQGTGDTQYF. In DNA form, the CDR3 reads TGTGCCGCGGGACAGGGGACGGGAGATACGCAGTATTTT.

This clone showed up just once. The CDR3 coding sequence is TGTGCCAGCAGTTTATTTCGGACAGGGGGCCTGGGGGCTTTCTTT. It specifies CASSLFRTGGLGAFF. The genes are TRBV28 and TRBJ1-1; 11 nucleotides agree with TRBD1. The CDR3 is made up of 15 amino acids. Germline CDR1 reads MDHEN; CDR2 reads SYDVKM. Trimming at V came to 1 base and at J to 11 bases, leaving 9 bases not matched to a gene.

This rearrangement joins TRBV5-1 to TRBJ1-1; D call uncertain. Germline assignment: CDR1 SGHRS and CDR2 YFSETQ. V was clipped by 1 base and J by 1 base, with 8 bases between them. The CDR3 consists of 14 residues. The CDR3 is CASSLRSENTEAFF. CDR3 in DNA: TGCGCCAGCAGCTTGAGGTCAGAGAACACTGAAGCTTTCTTT.

This chain links TRBV6-5 with TRBJ1-5; D is unclear. V lost 0 bases, J lost 10 bases, and 10 bases lay in between. The length of the CDR3 is 13 residues. Germline V lookup: CDR1 MNHEY, CDR2 SVGAGI. CDR3 sequence reads: CASSYSKSGPQHF. CDR3 bases: TGTGCCAGCAGTTACTCGAAGTCTGGACCCCAGCATTTT.

V gene TRBV5-4 combines with J gene TRBJ1-2; D gene unclear. The germline V gene has CDR1 SGHNT and CDR2 YYREEE (reference sequence). With 0 bases removed from V and 4 bases from J, the gap between germline ends came to 10 bases. This CDR3 contains 14 residues. In nucleotides, the CDR3 is TGTGCCAGCAGCTTGGAGGACGTGACCTATGGCTACACCTTC. This sequence encodes CASSLEDVTYGYTF.

This clone was found once. The chain joins TRBV20-1 to TRBJ2-7; D is possibly TRBD2 (6 bases). V was cut by 6 bases and J by 5 bases, with 11 bases left in between. This CDR3 region has 11 residues. Germline-derived CDR1 and CDR2 are DFQATT and SNEGSKA (reference sequence). The CDR3 nucleotides read TGCAGTGCGGTGACGGGAGACGAGCAGTACTTC. It is translated as CSAVTGDEQYF.

The J gene is TRBJ1-1, the V gene TRBV10-2, with D hard to call. V shed 4 bases and J shed 5 bases, with 11 bases lying between them. Germline CDR1 and CDR2: WSHSY and SAAADI. This CDR3 contains 13 residues. CDR3 sequence (DNA): TGCGCCAGCAGTGGTGGTAGGGATACTGAAGCTTTCTTT. Its translation is CASSGGRDTEAFF.

The genes are TRBV18 and TRBJ2-1, with 8 bases matching TRBD2. Germline V gives CDR1 KGHSH, CDR2 LQKENI. The ends lost 3 bases at V and 9 bases at J; junction bases unmatched: 10. The CDR3 has 15 amino acids. CDR3 region: CASSPARLASSEQFF. The CDR3 bases are TGTGCCAGCTCACCCGCCAGACTAGCGTCCAGTGAGCAGTTCTTC. The full variable domain, its missing parts supplied by reference TRBV18 and TRBJ2-1, is NAGVMQNPRHLVRRRGQEARLRCSPMKGHSHVYWYRQLPEEGLKFMVYLQKENIIDESGMPKERFSAEFPKEGPSILRIQQVVRGDSAAYFCASSPARLASSEQFFGPGTRLTVL.

In its sample, this clone was seen a few times. The chain recombines TRBV10-3 with TRBJ1-1; the D gene is possibly TRBD1 (6 bases). This CDR3 has 13 residues. V was shortened by 7 bases and J by 4 bases, with 13 bases between the two germline ends. Germline CDR1 ENHRY, CDR2 SYGVKD. In nucleotides, the CDR3 is TGTGCCATCACCCAAGAGACAGGCACTGAAGCTTTCTTT. This translates into CAITQETGTEAFF.

Details on this clone: A read error is possible here, since a much larger clone lies one base away. The V gene is TRBV6-1, the J gene TRBJ2-7; maybe TRBD1 (6 bases). This CDR3 spans 14 amino acids. Germline CDR1 and CDR2: MNHNS and SASEGT. V was shortened by 3 bases and J by 0 bases, with 9 bases between the two germline ends. The CDR3 bases are TGTGCCAGCAGTGATACAGGGAGCTCCTACGAGCAGTACTTC. Its protein is CASSDTGSSYEQYF.